A single sample gave rise to the 21 T cell receptor beta chains below, sequenced in a study of T cell changes during pregnancy in multiple sclerosis. Profiled with immunoSEQ multiplex PCR; TCRdb holds only in-frame clones, not every one. The sample holds approximately 79,000 clones, around 94% seen once. This material consisted of CD4+ T cells from peripheral blood mononuclear cells, taken before pregnancy. The receptors here all came from a female donor with multiple sclerosis, enrolled in a pregnancy study.

The chain joins TRBV18 to TRBJ2-3; 7 bases agree with TRBD2. V dropped 6 bases and J dropped 6; count of bases not matched to a gene: 0. The germline V gene encodes CDR1 KGHSH and CDR2 LQKENI. This CDR3 is built from 11 residues. In nucleotides, the CDR3 is TGTGCCAGCTCGGGAGGGGATACGCAGTATTTT. Its protein product is CASSGGDTQYF.

The V gene is TRBV7-9, the J gene TRBJ1-6; D not resolved. This CDR3 has 16 residues. Trimming shortened V by 5 bases and J by 4 bases, and 15 bases separated the two germline ends. Germline V gene lookup returns CDR1 SEHNR and CDR2 FQNEAQ (reference sequence). The CDR3 nucleotides read TGTGCCAGCAGCCCGAGTTTGGACTTATATAATTCACCCCTCCACTTT. Translating it yields CASSPSLDLYNSPLHF.

Here the CDR3 reads CAWSVLRRNTGELFF. DNA for the CDR3: TGTGCCTGGAGTGTATTGAGGAGGAACACCGGGGAGCTGTTTTTT. The chain joins TRBV30 to TRBJ2-2; D gene ambiguous. This CDR3 spans 15 amino acids. V was trimmed by 0 bases and J by 1 base, leaving 9 bases between them. Germline V gene sequence: CDR1 GTSNPN, CDR2 SVGIG (reference sequence). The entire variable domain, with the rest obtained from reference TRBV30 and TRBJ2-2, is as follows: SQTIHQWPATLVQPVGSPLSLECTVEGTSNPNLYWYRQAAGRGLQLLFYSVGIGQISSEVPQNLSASRPQDRQFILSSKKLLLSDSGFYLCAWSVLRRNTGELFFGEGSRLTVL.

This sequence joins TRBV5-4 and TRBJ2-3, with D perhaps TRBD2 (6 bases). The V end lost 4 bases, the J end lost 6 bases, and 12 bases lay between the germline ends. Germline V gene sequence: CDR1 SGHNT, CDR2 YYREEE (reference sequence). The CDR3 spans 13 residues. Here the CDR3 reads CASSPGVPDTQYF. DNA for the CDR3: TGTGCCAGCAGCCCGGGGGTACCCGATACGCAGTATTTT.

The V and J genes are TRBV9 and TRBJ2-2; a possible D gene is TRBD1 (5 bases). CDR1 is SGDLS, CDR2 YYNGEE, per germline. The CDR3 covers 15 residues. Trimming stripped 2 bases from V and 7 bases from J, with 15 bases between. Written as DNA, the CDR3 is TGTGCCAGCAGCGTCGAACCCCAGGGCTACGGGGAGCTGTTTTTT. This codes for CASSVEPQGYGELFF.

The chain has TRBV2 and TRBJ2-5, with TRBD2 as a possible D gene (5 bases). Trimming removed 6 bases at V and 5 bases at J, with 13 bases between. The CDR3 contains 13 residues. Looked up from germline, CDR1 is SNHLY and CDR2 is FYNNEI. The CDR3 sequence: CASRRVRGETQYF. The DNA of the CDR3 is TGTGCCAGCAGGCGGGTGAGAGGGGAGACCCAGTACTTC.

This chain links TRBV28 with TRBJ2-1, with TRBD1 identical over 10 bases. Per the germline V gene, CDR1 is MDHEN and CDR2 is SYDVKM. V was pared by 3 bases and J by 3 bases, with 5 bases of the junction left unmatched. CDR3 length: 16 residues. The CDR3 region is CASSFLGQGFYNEQFF. CDR3 coding DNA: TGTGCCAGCAGTTTTTTGGGACAGGGGTTCTACAATGAGCAGTTCTTC.

The rearrangement uses TRBV5-6 and TRBJ2-3; weak D call: TRBD2 (6 bases). The CDR3 runs 14 residues. V dropped 1 base and J dropped 5 bases, with 11 bases sitting between them. Germline CDR1 reads SGHDT; CDR2 reads YYEEEE. The CDR3 region has the DNA TGTGCCAGCAGCTTGACGCTAGCGCTAGATACGCAGTATTTT. Translation gives CASSLTLALDTQYF. Full variable domain (missing parts from reference TRBV5-6 and TRBJ2-3): DAGVTQSPTHLIKTRGQQVTLRCSPKSGHDTVSWYQQALGQGPQFIFQYYEEEERQRGNFPDRFSGHQFPNYSSELNVNALLLGDSALYLCASSLTLALDTQYFGPGTRLTVL.

The rearrangement joins TRBV5-5 to TRBJ2-7, with D perhaps matching TRBD1 (6 bases). Trimming cost V 1 base and J 1 base, with 12 bases left between them. CDR3 size: 15 residues. The germline V gene encodes CDR1 SGHKS and CDR2 YYEKEE (reference sequence). CDR3: CASSLSGGNSYEQYF. The DNA for the CDR3 is TGTGCCAGCAGCTTGTCTGGGGGCAATTCCTACGAGCAGTACTTC.

This rearrangement joins TRBV5-1 to TRBJ2-1, with 8 bases matching TRBD1. This CDR3 is built from 15 residues. In germline, CDR1 is SGHRS, CDR2 YFSETQ. J lost 1 base, V lost 3 bases, and 3 bases had no gene match. CDR3 residues: CASSSGQGSYNEQFF. CDR3 sequence (DNA): TGCGCCAGCAGCTCCGGACAGGGTTCCTACAATGAGCAGTTCTTC.

This clone was recorded only once. V usage is TRBV10-2 and J usage is TRBJ2-7; 13 nucleotides align to TRBD2. CDR3 size: 13 residues. J lost 7 bases, V lost 5 bases, and 2 bases had no gene match. CDR1 is WSHSY, CDR2 SAAADI, per germline. The CDR3 bases are TGCGCCAGCAGTCCGGGACTAGCGGGGGAGCAGTACTTC. Translated, it gives CASSPGLAGEQYF.

The genes are TRBV27 and TRBJ2-5; 8 bases match TRBD1. The CDR3 runs to 15 residues. The V gene's germline CDR1 is MNHEY and CDR2 SMNVEV (reference sequence). Germline trimming cut 0 bases from V and 5 bases from J; bases unmatched to any gene: 5. CDR3 amino acids: CASSLSQGAGETQYF. Here the CDR3 DNA reads TGTGCCAGCAGTTTATCTCAGGGGGCGGGGGAGACCCAGTACTTC.

This chain connects TRBV7-9 to TRBJ1-5; possibly TRBD1 for D (6 bases). V dropped 5 bases and J dropped 5 bases, with 16 bases sitting between them. This CDR3 spans 15 amino acids. Germline V gene data show CDR1 as SEHNR and CDR2 as FQNEAQ (reference sequence). CDR3 sequence reads: CASSSSDRLHQPQHF. In nucleotides, the CDR3 is TGTGCCAGCAGCAGCTCAGACAGGTTGCATCAGCCCCAGCATTTT. Filled out from reference TRBV7-9 and TRBJ1-5, the complete variable domain reads DTGVSQNPRHKITKRGQNVTFRCDPISEHNRLYWYRQTLGQGPEFLTYFQNEAQLEKSRLLSDRFSAERPKGSFSTLEIQRTEQGDSAMYLCASSSSDRLHQPQHFGDGTRLSIL.

V is TRBV6-7 and J is TRBJ2-2; 7 nucleotides agree with TRBD1. TRBV6-7 is marked as an open reading frame, function uncertain. J was trimmed by 6 bases and V by 9 bases; bases with no gene match: 16. This CDR3 region has 16 residues. The CDR3 DNA follows: TGTGCCAGGGCACACATCCCGGACAGGAAGGCCGGGGAGCTGTTTTTT. Translated, it gives CARAHIPDRKAGELFF.

The genes are TRBV30 and TRBJ1-3; D is unclear. CDR1 is GTSNPN, CDR2 SVGIG, per germline (reference sequence). CDR3 size: 15 residues. Trimming cost V 1 base and J 1 base, with 11 bases left between them. DNA of the CDR3: TGTGCCTGGAGTGGGGTGAGGTTATCTGGAAACACCATATATTTT. It yields the protein CAWSGVRLSGNTIYF.

The chain combines TRBV11-2 with TRBJ1-2; TRBD1 matches 7 bases. The CDR3 consists of 15 residues. CDR1 SGHAT and CDR2 FQNNGV come from the germline V gene. Trimming cost V 5 bases and J 3 bases; bases outside gene matches: 9. CDR3 DNA sequence: TGTGCCAGCAGCCGCAATGAGGGGGCAGACTATGGCTACACCTTC. Amino acid sequence: CASSRNEGADYGYTF.

V is TRBV5-1 and J is TRBJ2-1; a possible D gene is TRBD1 (6 bases). From germline, CDR1 is SGHRS and CDR2 YFSETQ. This CDR3 comprises 16 residues. Trimming pared 0 bases from V and 2 bases from J, leaving 12 bases between. The CDR3 loop is CASSLARQGPYNEQFF. As DNA, the CDR3 is TGCGCCAGCAGCTTGGCGCGGCAGGGGCCCTACAATGAGCAGTTCTTC. Based on the CDR3 plus reference TRBV5-1 and TRBJ2-1, the full variable domain is KAGVTQTPRYLIKTRGQQVTLSCSPISGHRSVSWYQQTPGQGLQFLFEYFSETQRNKGNFPGRFSGRQFSNSRSEMNVSTLELGDSALYLCASSLARQGPYNEQFFGPGTRLTVL.

V and J are TRBV5-1 and TRBJ2-2, with D tentatively TRBD2 (6 bases). Per germline, CDR1 SGHRS and CDR2 YFSETQ. V lost 6 bases to trimming and J lost 4 bases, with 19 bases between them. The CDR3 runs 16 residues. The DNA for the CDR3 is TGCGCCAGCAACCTAGAAGGGCGGGGTGCCACCGGGGAGCTGTTTTTT. This translates into CASNLEGRGATGELFF.

This clone was seen only once. The chain joins TRBV5-1 to TRBJ1-2; D call uncertain. The CDR3 length is 14 residues. Trimming took 4 bases from V and 0 from J, leaving 10 bases between them. Germline CDR1 SGHRS, CDR2 YFSETQ. CDR3 amino acids: CASSELSANYGYTF. For the CDR3, the DNA is TGCGCCAGCAGCGAACTATCAGCTAACTATGGCTACACCTTC.

The gene calls are TRBV19 and TRBJ2-7; D not certain. Germline CDR1 LNHDA, CDR2 SQIVND (reference sequence). V was clipped by 5 bases and J by 3 bases, with 11 bases between them. The length of the CDR3 is 13 residues. The CDR3 DNA follows: TGTGCCAGTAGTGCTAGACTGGGCTACGAGCAGTACTTC. It specifies CASSARLGYEQYF.

The chain joins TRBV5-1 to TRBJ2-3; weak D call: TRBD2 (5 bases). Per the germline V gene, CDR1 is SGHRS and CDR2 is YFSETQ. V lost 6 bases and J lost 0, with 14 bases in between. The CDR3 totals 15 residues. DNA of the CDR3: TGCGCCAGCAAACTAGGTGCGCAAAGCACAGATACGCAGTATTTT. The encoded protein is CASKLGAQSTDTQYF. The full variable domain, with the rest looked up from reference TRBV5-1 and TRBJ2-3, is KAGVTQTPRYLIKTRGQQVTLSCSPISGHRSVSWYQQTPGQGLQFLFEYFSETQRNKGNFPGRFSGRQFSNSRSEMNVSTLELGDSALYLCASKLGAQSTDTQYFGPGTRLTVL.